The TCR beta chain under discussion was sequenced for a study of T cells after posttransplantation cyclophosphamide. This CDR3 spans 15 amino acids. Germline CDR1 SQVTM, CDR2 ANQGSEA. V lost 4 bases and J 0 bases, leaving 13 bases between the germline ends. Study-level findings and limits: Later post-transplant blood repertoires were often dominated by donor CD8+ memory clones. Recipient CMV seropositivity and CMV reactivation strongly tracked TRB clonality.

Points on this clone: Its antigen is undetermined.

Peripheral blood was collected from the related graft donor on the marrow donation day. TCRdb keeps only in-frame clones here, not all; method: immunoSEQ multiplex PCR. The data contain 45,000 to 65,000 clones, 94% of them singletons. Source material: PBMCs. The V call is TRBV29-1, the J call TRBJ1-3; no firm D call. The clonotype originates from a woman aged 30 to 39 in good health and a related stem cell transplant donor. The CDR3: CSVGFLGYSGNTIYF. The CDR3 DNA follows: TGCAGCGTTGGATTTCTCGGGTACTCTGGAAACACCATATATTTT.